Described below is a single T cell receptor (beta chain) sequence and its context. This specimen comes from a study of T cells of healthy individuals. TCRdb re-called the 5' RACE reads with MiXCR, one entry per CDR3 protein. The sample lists about 100,000 distinct CDR3 sequences; roughly 15% were seen once. The TCR originated in a human donor in good health.

DNA of the CDR3: TGTGCCAGTAGCGCCTGGTCGGGACAGGGGGAGACCCAGTACTTC. It is translated as CASSAWSGQGETQYF. The V and J genes are TRBV19 and TRBJ2-5; 10 nucleotides align to TRBD1. J lost 5 bases, V lost 6 bases, and 9 bases had no gene match. Germline CDR1 is LNHDA and CDR2 is SQIVND (reference sequence). This CDR3 spans 15 amino acids.